This entry describes one T cell receptor (beta chain). The sample belongs to a study of blood T cell repertoires in COVID-19. As for the study in general: Some COVID-19 samples were acute and others convalescent; all came from the United States, Italy and Spain. The cDNA or gDNA used as material had been derived from T cells, B-cell-depleted T cells, or PBMCs.

This CDR3 spans 16 amino acids. Germline V gene lookup returns CDR1 SGHTA and CDR2 FQGNSA. V shed 5 bases, J shed 7 bases, and the junction held 11 bases outside the gene matches. The assay was immunoSEQ multiplex PCR, and TCRdb's table has in-frame clones only and misses some. The sample contains 170,000 or so clones, roughly 88% of which appear only once. The clonotype originates from a woman aged 55-75 years with acute or convalescent COVID-19. This chain joins TRBV7-2 and TRBJ2-2; 9 nucleotides match TRBD1. Sequencing used peripheral blood. As DNA, the CDR3 is TGTGCCAGCAGCAACCCCGGAGGACAGGGGATCGGGGAGCTGTTTTTT. As protein: CASSNPGGQGIGELFF.